A selection of T cell receptor beta chains follows, all from one sample in a study of CD8+ T cells in alopecia areata. The assay was immunoSEQ multiplex PCR, and TCRdb's table has in-frame clones only and misses some. This repertoire shows about 160,000 clones, under 70% found once; its top ten account for approximately 0.91%. The material was CD4+ T cells sorted from blood, obtained at week 4, from a patient treated with tofacitinib. The receptors derive from a human donor with alopecia areata. Each CDR3 is given with its conserved first and last residue. The D gene is left open where the match is weak. Part of the rows lack a size; the others show once, few, many or a class for expanded clones.

v_gene: TRBV5-1; d_gene: .; abundance: .; j_gene: TRBJ2-7; CDR3aa: CASSLVRAGEQYF; CDR3nt: TGCGCCAGCAGCTTGGTGAGGGCCGGCGAGCAGTACTTC
v_gene: TRBV5-1; d_gene: TRBD2; abundance: .; j_gene: TRBJ2-1; CDR3aa: CASASGTYYNEQFF; CDR3nt: TGCGCCAGCGCTAGCGGAACTTATTACAATGAGCAGTTCTTC
v_gene: TRBV29-1; d_gene: TRBD1; abundance: once; j_gene: TRBJ2-3; CDR3aa: CSVGTGHTDTQYF; CDR3nt: TGCAGCGTGGGGACAGGGCACACAGATACGCAGTATTTT
v_gene: TRBV11-2; d_gene: TRBD1; abundance: .; j_gene: TRBJ2-7; CDR3aa: CASSLGTGGFYEQYF; CDR3nt: TGTGCCAGCAGCTTAGGGACAGGGGGTTTCTACGAGCAGTACTTC
v_gene: TRBV29-1; d_gene: .; abundance: .; j_gene: TRBJ2-2; CDR3aa: CSGRRTANTGELFF; CDR3nt: TGCAGCGGACGCCGGACAGCAAACACCGGGGAGCTGTTTTTT
v_gene: TRBV5-6; d_gene: .; abundance: .; j_gene: TRBJ1-1; CDR3aa: CASSLEAANTEAFF; CDR3nt: TGTGCCAGCAGCTTGGAAGCAGCGAACACTGAAGCTTTCTTT
v_gene: TRBV27; d_gene: .; abundance: .; j_gene: TRBJ2-7; CDR3aa: CASRPHLGNEQYF; CDR3nt: TGTGCCAGCAGGCCCCACCTGGGAAACGAGCAGTACTTC
v_gene: TRBV7-6; d_gene: .; abundance: .; j_gene: TRBJ1-5; CDR3aa: CASSLVPSSNQPQHF; CDR3nt: TGTGCCAGCAGCTTAGTCCCCTCTAGCAATCAGCCCCAGCATTTT
v_gene: TRBV29-1; d_gene: .; abundance: .; j_gene: TRBJ2-7; CDR3aa: CSVVLREQYF; CDR3nt: TGCAGCGTTGTTCTCAGGGAGCAGTACTTC
v_gene: TRBV9; d_gene: .; abundance: .; j_gene: TRBJ1-2; CDR3aa: CASSPGRSYGYTF; CDR3nt: TGTGCCAGCAGCCCCGGACGGTCCTATGGCTACACCTTC
v_gene: TRBV30; d_gene: .; abundance: .; j_gene: TRBJ2-1; CDR3aa: CAWSGSYGEQFF; CDR3nt: TGTGCCTGGAGCGGATCTTACGGTGAGCAGTTCTTC
v_gene: TRBV6-5; d_gene: .; abundance: .; j_gene: TRBJ2-1; CDR3aa: CASSYQTGMTYNEQFF; CDR3nt: TGTGCCAGCAGTTACCAGACCGGAATGACCTACAATGAGCAGTTCTTC
v_gene: TRBV29-1; d_gene: TRBD1; abundance: .; j_gene: TRBJ2-1; CDR3aa: CSVGSFGTGQNEQFF; CDR3nt: TGCAGCGTTGGGTCCTTTGGGACAGGACAGAATGAGCAGTTCTTC
v_gene: TRBV29-1; d_gene: .; abundance: once; j_gene: TRBJ2-7; CDR3aa: CSVGQGGYEQYF; CDR3nt: TGCAGCGTTGGACAGGGAGGCTACGAGCAGTACTTC
v_gene: TRBV5-4; d_gene: .; abundance: .; j_gene: TRBJ2-5; CDR3aa: CASSFSETQYF; CDR3nt: TGTGCCAGCAGCTTCTCTGAGACCCAGTACTTC
v_gene: TRBV6-6; d_gene: .; abundance: few; j_gene: TRBJ2-7; CDR3aa: CASSPTGFEQYF; CDR3nt: TGTGCCAGCAGCCCGACGGGGTTCGAGCAGTACTTC
v_gene: TRBV29-1; d_gene: .; abundance: .; j_gene: TRBJ2-6; CDR3aa: CSVRDGSSSGANVLTF; CDR3nt: TGCAGCGTACGGGACGGTTCTTCCTCTGGGGCCAACGTCCTGACTTTC
v_gene: TRBV10-3; d_gene: .; abundance: .; j_gene: TRBJ2-7; CDR3aa: CAISEFGEQYF; CDR3nt: TGTGCCATCAGTGAGTTTGGGGAGCAGTACTTC
v_gene: TRBV11-2; d_gene: TRBD1; abundance: few; j_gene: TRBJ2-4; CDR3aa: CASSSRQGRYF; CDR3nt: TGTGCCAGCAGCTCCCGACAGGGTCGGTACTTC
v_gene: TRBV4-1; d_gene: TRBD2; abundance: .; j_gene: TRBJ2-1; CDR3aa: CASSQDKGVGTRLAEQFF; CDR3nt: TGCGCCAGCAGCCAAGATAAGGGGGTTGGGACTAGGCTTGCTGAGCAGTTCTTC
v_gene: TRBV2; d_gene: .; abundance: .; j_gene: TRBJ1-1; CDR3aa: CASSASIGAFF; CDR3nt: TGTGCCAGCAGTGCGTCGATTGGAGCTTTCTTT
v_gene: TRBV4-3; d_gene: .; abundance: many; j_gene: TRBJ1-2; CDR3aa: CASSQGEQKSYGYTF; CDR3nt: TGCGCCAGCAGCCAAGGGGAACAGAAATCCTATGGCTACACCTTC
v_gene: TRBV30; d_gene: TRBD1; abundance: .; j_gene: TRBJ1-4; CDR3aa: CAWNRQGAEKLFF; CDR3nt: TGTGCCTGGAATCGCCAGGGGGCCGAAAAACTGTTTTTT
v_gene: TRBV27; d_gene: .; abundance: once; j_gene: TRBJ2-2; CDR3aa: CASSLDRPGRMAGELFF; CDR3nt: TGTGCCAGCAGTTTGGACCGTCCGGGGAGGATGGCCGGGGAGCTGTTTTTT
v_gene: TRBV29-1; d_gene: TRBD2; abundance: few; j_gene: TRBJ2-5; CDR3aa: CSVVAGAIGTQYF; CDR3nt: TGCAGCGTTGTAGCGGGGGCCATCGGAACCCAGTACTTC
v_gene: TRBV5-6; d_gene: .; abundance: .; j_gene: TRBJ2-4; CDR3aa: CASSLTGGLPKNIQYF; CDR3nt: TGTGCCAGCAGCTTGACTGGGGGGCTTCCCAAAAACATTCAGTACTTC
v_gene: TRBV9; d_gene: .; abundance: .; j_gene: TRBJ2-7; CDR3aa: CASSVGEALSYEQYF; CDR3nt: TGTGCCAGCAGCGTCGGGGAGGCCCTCTCCTACGAGCAGTACTTC
v_gene: TRBV29-1; d_gene: TRBD1; abundance: .; j_gene: TRBJ2-7; CDR3aa: CSVSGTGFNEQYF; CDR3nt: TGCAGCGTGTCCGGGACAGGGTTTAACGAGCAGTACTTC
v_gene: TRBV29-1; d_gene: .; abundance: .; j_gene: TRBJ1-2; CDR3aa: CSALTVGYGYTF; CDR3nt: TGCAGCGCTCTGACCGTTGGGTATGGCTACACCTTC
v_gene: TRBV29-1; d_gene: TRBD1; abundance: .; j_gene: TRBJ2-7; CDR3aa: CSAGTGIYEQYF; CDR3nt: TGCAGCGCCGGGACAGGCATCTACGAGCAGTACTTC